The 10 T cell receptor beta chains below were found in one sample sequenced in a study of T cells after posttransplantation cyclophosphamide. The naive gate required viable CD3+CD4+ or CD3+CD8+ cells with CCR7+CD45RA+CD45RO-CD95-CD27+CD28+ phenotype. Clones were read by immunoSEQ multiplex PCR, and TCRdb kept only the in-frame ones, dropping some. The sample lists about 31,000 clones, around nine tenths occurring once. The specimen was naive CD4+ T cells sorted from blood. All receptors derive from a man younger than 45 in good health and a related stem cell transplant donor.

The genes are TRBV5-1 and TRBJ2-7, with D possibly being TRBD1 (6 bases). Germline lookup yields CDR1 SGHRS and CDR2 YFSETQ. V lost 1 base and J lost 0, with 8 bases in between. The CDR3 consists of 14 residues. The CDR3 reads CASSLTGSSYEQYF. The CDR3 DNA follows: TGCGCCAGCAGCTTGACAGGGAGCTCCTACGAGCAGTACTTC.

The rearrangement links TRBV18 to TRBJ2-3; perhaps TRBD1 as D (6 bases). The V gene's germline CDR1 is KGHSH and CDR2 LQKENI. This CDR3 is 15 amino acids long. V was cut by 2 bases and J by 2 bases, with 11 bases left in between. DNA for the CDR3: TGTGCCAGCTCACCAGGACAGACTCACACAGATACGCAGTATTTT. Its protein product is CASSPGQTHTDTQYF.

This chain connects TRBV5-1 to TRBJ2-5, with D maybe TRBD2 (5 bases). The CDR3 runs to 14 residues. Trimming took off 4 bases at V and 1 base at J, with 11 bases between the two ends. Per germline, CDR1 SGHRS and CDR2 YFSETQ. CDR3 loop: CASSPRDGQETQYF. CDR3 sequence (DNA): TGCGCCAGCAGCCCCCGGGATGGCCAAGAGACCCAGTACTTC.

This chain connects TRBV4-1 to TRBJ2-1, with D perhaps TRBD2 (6 bases). Germline CDR1 is MGHRA and CDR2 is YSYEKL. The CDR3 contains 17 residues. The V and J ends lost 0 bases and 4 bases respectively, with 16 bases between them. CDR3 bases: TGCGCCAGCAGCCAAGATGGGCCGGGGGATTGGTACAATGAGCAGTTCTTC. Its protein product is CASSQDGPGDWYNEQFF.

V gene TRBV7-2 combines with J gene TRBJ1-5; 7 positions agree with TRBD1. Germline CDR1 and CDR2: SGHTA and FQGNSA. The ends lost 1 base at V and 11 bases at J; junction bases unmatched: 8. CDR3 length: 14 amino acids. DNA for the CDR3: TGTGCCAGCAGCTTAGGACAGGGTAGAGAGTCCCAGCATTTT. Protein: CASSLGQGRESQHF.

The chain employs TRBV9 and TRBJ1-2, with 8 positions matching TRBD1. Germline CDR1 SGDLS, CDR2 YYNGEE. The CDR3 loop spans 14 amino acids. Trimming removed 4 bases from V and 4 bases from J; junction bases left unmatched: 6. CDR3 coding DNA: TGTGCCAGCAGCCCCGGACAGGGAGGCTATGGCTACACCTTC. As protein: CASSPGQGGYGYTF.

V gene TRBV7-6 combines with J gene TRBJ1-4, with D unclear. Deletions cut 5 bases from V and 8 bases from J, with 12 bases between. The CDR3 has 13 residues. In germline, CDR1 is SGHVS, CDR2 FNYEAQ. The CDR3 region has the DNA TGTGCCAGCAGCGCAGGACCGGGGGAAAAACTGTTTTTT. This gives the protein CASSAGPGEKLFF.

In its sample, this clone was seen a few times. This chain links TRBV6-5 with TRBJ2-1, with TRBD2 as a possible D gene (7 bases). This CDR3 is 14 amino acids long. From germline, CDR1 is MNHEY and CDR2 SVGAGI. V was pared by 5 bases and J by 4 bases, with 12 bases between. CDR3 loop: CASSRGDTYNEQFF. CDR3 DNA sequence: TGTGCCAGCAGTCGGGGGGACACTTACAATGAGCAGTTCTTC.

The V gene is TRBV11-1, the J gene TRBJ2-2; 7 bases map to TRBD2. Germline CDR1 reads SGHAT; CDR2 reads FQDESV (reference sequence). The V and J ends lost 5 bases and 3 bases, in that order; junction bases with no gene match: 9. The CDR3 is made up of 16 amino acids. The CDR3 DNA is TGTGCCAGCAGCCAAGGGAGGGTTTGGGACACCGGGGAGCTGTTTTTT. This codes for CASSQGRVWDTGELFF.

The rearrangement links TRBV7-6 to TRBJ2-1, with a possible D match to TRBD2 (7 bases). CDR3 size: 14 residues. Trimming removed 6 bases from V and 5 bases from J, with 14 bases in between. Germline CDR1 is SGHVS and CDR2 is FNYEAQ. Here the CDR3 reads CASRKGGGNNEQFF. The CDR3 DNA is TGTGCCAGCAGGAAGGGGGGAGGGAACAATGAGCAGTTCTTC.